Listed below are T cell receptor beta chains from one sample, sequenced in a study of T cell responses to AZD1222 COVID-19 vaccine. The data were produced by immunoSEQ multiplex PCR, yet TCRdb's version contains in-frame clones alone and is incomplete. Altogether some 130,000 clones are present, 89% being singletons, with the ten largest covering roughly 6%. This material consisted of peripheral blood, taken on day 0 of AZD1222 vaccination. These receptors were obtained from an adult in good health. Each CDR3 is given with its conserved first and last residue.

V gene	CDR3 length	J gene	CDR3 protein
TRBV5-6	17	TRBJ2-7	CASSSLAGQVFSIEQYF
TRBV12-3/TRBV12-4	13	TRBJ1-2	CASSLQGGYGYTF
TRBV29-1	12	TRBJ1-2	CSVAESSYGYTF
TRBV5-1	14	TRBJ1-3	CASSLGVDGNTIYF
TRBV18	18	TRBJ1-5	CASSPPNRRGGGNQPQHF
TRBV7-2	14	TRBJ2-1	CASSSVGWDNEQFF
TRBV19	13	TRBJ2-1	CASADSQYNEQFF
TRBV5-1	14	TRBJ1-4	CASTLGAANEKLFF
TRBV4-1	17	TRBJ2-2	CASSQPASTLDTGELFF
TRBV7-2	18	TRBJ1-5	CASSTRTGMDGSNQPQHF
TRBV6-2/TRBV6-3	15	TRBJ1-1	CASSNQGFRYTEAFF
TRBV10-1	18	TRBJ2-3	CASSEAAASGGSTDTQYF
TRBV18	17	TRBJ2-6	CASSPNTNRAGANVLTF
TRBV7-9	15	TRBJ1-4	CASSLVGEADEKLFF
TRBV6-5	10	TRBJ2-7	CAAVSYEQYF
TRBV6-2/TRBV6-3	17	TRBJ2-7	CASSPIPHTSGGGRQYF
TRBV19	13	TRBJ2-2	CATTGGMGGELFF
TRBV6-4	16	TRBJ1-1	CASSKTLGLGNTEAFF
TRBV29-1	12	TRBJ1-2	CSVDSFVYGYTF
TRBV7-9	15	TRBJ2-7	CASSLVVGTETEQYF
TRBV4-1	15	TRBJ1-1	CASSPLRGSGTEAFF
TRBV4-2	14	TRBJ1-1	CASSQDNGNTEAFF
TRBV7-9	13	TRBJ1-1	CASSPTGETEAFF
TRBV4-2	15	TRBJ1-1	CASSHAGDWNTEAFF
TRBV7-3	13	TRBJ2-5	CASSSRQGETQYF
TRBV5-1	16	TRBJ1-6	CASSLGGEGWFSPLHF
TRBV7-9	15	TRBJ2-1	CASSLVVSGGFGQFF
TRBV2	15	TRBJ2-1	CASSSQGVGNNEQFF
TRBV2	15	TRBJ1-1	CASSLKGGWSTEAFF
TRBV7-6	15	TRBJ1-4	CASSLATGAFEKLFF
TRBV2	14	TRBJ2-1	CASGQVGSYNEQFF
TRBV7-2	15	TRBJ2-1	CASSLRLAGNNEQFF
TRBV9	12	TRBJ1-1	CASSAGGTEAFF
TRBV2	12	TRBJ2-7	CASVGGGHEQYF
TRBV7-9	14	TRBJ1-4	CASSSTGTGEKLFF
TRBV5-1	15	TRBJ1-5	CASSLGGTPDQPQHF
TRBV5-1	14	TRBJ1-3	CASSLDLSGNTIYF
TRBV27	15	TRBJ1-2	CASSSTGKLIYGYTF
TRBV12-3/TRBV12-4	12	TRBJ2-7	CASSKDRGVQYF
TRBV6-1	15	TRBJ1-5	CASSEGGGPGQPQHF
TRBV15	13	TRBJ1-4	CATSKSANEKLFF
TRBV30	12	TRBJ1-2	CAWSVPPWGYTF
TRBV11-1	14	TRBJ2-5	CASSSGGRQETQYF